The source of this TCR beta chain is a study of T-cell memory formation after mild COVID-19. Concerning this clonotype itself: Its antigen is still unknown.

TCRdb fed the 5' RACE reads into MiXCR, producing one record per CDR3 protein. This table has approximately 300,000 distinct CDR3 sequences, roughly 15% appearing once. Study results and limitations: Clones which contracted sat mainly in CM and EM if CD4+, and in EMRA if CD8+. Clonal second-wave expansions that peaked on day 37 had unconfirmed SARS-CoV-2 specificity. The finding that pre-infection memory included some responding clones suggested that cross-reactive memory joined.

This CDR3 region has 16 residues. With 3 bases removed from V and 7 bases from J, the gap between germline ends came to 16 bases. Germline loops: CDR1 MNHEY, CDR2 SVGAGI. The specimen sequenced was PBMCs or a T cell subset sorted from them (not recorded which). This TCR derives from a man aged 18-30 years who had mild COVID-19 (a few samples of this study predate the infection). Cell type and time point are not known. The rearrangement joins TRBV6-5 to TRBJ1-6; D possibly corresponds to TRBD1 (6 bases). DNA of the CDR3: TGTGCCAGCAGTTATGTGGGGGGCGGCCCGAATTCACCCCTCCACTTT. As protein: CASSYVGGGPNSPLHF.